This T cell receptor (beta chain) was recorded in a study of CD8 T cells in Susac syndrome. CD8+ and CD4+ blood T cells underwent TCR beta sequencing. Healthy donors were controls matched for age and sex. TEMRA cells were FACS-enriched, unlike CD8+ and CD4+ T cells, which were negatively isolated. Roughly 0.45 to 1 ug RNA was reverse transcribed with random hexamers. Multiplex PCR with immunoSEQ amplified the TCR beta CDR3 across 54 Vbeta and 13 Jbeta. TCRdb ran MiXCR on the immunoSEQ multiplex PCR reads and lists one entry per CDR3 protein. The data hold under 200,000 distinct CDR3 sequences, with around 94% observed a single time. The CDR3 is made up of 14 amino acids. Germline V CDR1 and CDR2: LGHDT, YNNKEL (reference sequence). V was trimmed by 0 bases and J by 7 bases, leaving 11 bases between them.

The sequence was obtained from a human donor in good health. The chain couples TRBV3-1 to TRBJ2-3; no definite D call. The sequencing input was CD4+ T cells from PBMCs. In nucleotides, the CDR3 is TGTGCCAGCAGCCAAGACTCTTCACCGAATACGCAGTATTTT. Amino acids: CASSQDSSPNTQYF.